The rows below give T cell receptor beta chains drawn from one sample of a study of blood T cell repertoires in COVID-19. The protocol was immunoSEQ multiplex PCR, while the TCRdb copy is restricted to in-frame clones and leaves out a portion. The sample holds roughly 330,000 clones, around 87% seen once. Source material: PBMCs or T cells enriched from blood (not recorded which). These TCRs come from a young woman who had recovered from COVID-19. Each CDR3 is given with its conserved first and last residue. The D gene is left open where the match is weak. Rows give clone size only sometimes, using once, few, many, or a class for an expanded clone.

v_gene	j_gene	d_gene	abundance	CDR3aa	CDR3nt
TRBV7-8	TRBJ1-6	NA	NA	CASSFPGGGHNSPLHF	TGTGCCAGCAGCTTCCCCGGCGGGGGACATAATTCACCCCTCCACTTT
TRBV4-1	TRBJ2-3	NA	NA	CASSQVVRTSTDTQYF	TGCGCCAGCAGCCAGGTGGTGCGCACGAGCACAGATACGCAGTATTTT
TRBV5-4	TRBJ2-7	NA	NA	CASSLGYRVGTYEQYF	TGTGCCAGCAGCTTGGGGTACAGGGTGGGCACCTACGAGCAGTACTTC
TRBV19	TRBJ2-2	NA	NA	CASSKTEHRELFF	TGTGCCAGTAGCAAGACAGAGCACCGGGAGCTGTTTTTT
TRBV3-1/TRBV3-2	TRBJ1-5	NA	once	CASSQGGDSNQPQHF	TGTGCCAGCAGCCAAGGCGGGGATAGCAATCAGCCCCAGCATTTT
TRBV28	TRBJ2-1	TRBD2	NA	CASSPLGLAGGQVQFF	TGTGCCAGCAGTCCCTTGGGGCTAGCGGGGGGTCAAGTGCAGTTCTTC
TRBV2	TRBJ2-7	NA	NA	CASTLRVNSYEQYF	TGTGCCAGCACACTCAGGGTTAACTCCTACGAGCAGTACTTC
TRBV2	TRBJ2-5	TRBD1	NA	CASRKGTGVWGTQYF	TGTGCCAGCCGCAAGGGGACAGGGGTTTGGGGGACCCAGTACTTC
TRBV9	TRBJ2-2	NA	NA	CASSPRGGGYTTGELFF	TGTGCCAGCAGCCCCCGGGGCGGGGGCTATACCACCGGGGAGCTGTTTTTT
TRBV19	TRBJ1-2	TRBD1	NA	CASSITSGGNYGYTF	TGTGCCAGTAGTATTACGTCAGGGGGCAACTATGGCTACACCTTC
TRBV13	TRBJ2-3	TRBD2	NA	CASSLRSGASTDTQYF	TGTGCCAGCAGCTTAAGGAGCGGGGCCTCCACAGATACGCAGTATTTT
TRBV27	TRBJ2-7	NA	NA	CASSLSGGYEQYF	TGTGCCAGCAGTTTATCGGGGGGATACGAGCAGTACTTC
TRBV30	TRBJ1-2	NA	few	CAWSPWAISYTF	TGTGCCTGGAGCCCTTGGGCCATTAGCTACACCTTC
TRBV11-3	TRBJ2-1	TRBD1	NA	CASSQSRGQGVNEQFF	TGTGCCAGCAGCCAATCAAGGGGACAGGGGGTCAATGAGCAGTTCTTC
TRBV4-2	TRBJ2-2	TRBD2	NA	CASSHPGGTQGTGELFF	TGTGCCAGCAGCCATCCCGGGGGGACCCAGGGCACCGGGGAGCTGTTTTTT
TRBV9	TRBJ2-7	NA	NA	CASSVEPVSYEQYF	TGTGCCAGCAGCGTAGAACCAGTTTCCTACGAGCAGTACTTC
TRBV28	TRBJ2-6	NA	NA	CASRRGSGANVLTF	TGTGCCAGCCGCAGGGGCTCAGGGGCCAACGTCCTGACTTTC
TRBV4-1	TRBJ2-2	NA	few	CASSQEGLGFGGELFF	TGCGCCAGCAGCCAAGAGGGACTGGGCTTCGGCGGGGAGCTGTTTTTT
TRBV6-1	TRBJ2-7	TRBD2	NA	CASSEGLAGYEQYF	TGTGCCAGCAGCGAAGGACTAGCGGGTTACGAGCAGTACTTC
TRBV5-1	TRBJ2-1	TRBD1	NA	CASSSWDSTTRGTNEQFF	TGCGCCAGCAGCTCCTGGGACAGCACTACTAGGGGTACCAATGAGCAGTTCTTC
TRBV10-1	TRBJ2-3	TRBD1	NA	CASTSGTASTDTQYF	TGCGCCAGCACCTCCGGGACAGCTAGCACAGATACGCAGTATTTT
TRBV3-1/TRBV3-2	TRBJ2-1	TRBD1	NA	CASSQGLTGGKFF	TGTGCCAGCAGCCAAGGGCTTACAGGGGGAAAGTTCTTC
TRBV25-1	TRBJ1-2	NA	NA	CASSEGGGVNYGYTF	TGTGCCAGCAGTGAAGGTGGAGGGGTTAACTATGGCTACACCTTC
TRBV7-2	TRBJ2-7	TRBD2	NA	CASSLRGGTYEQYF	TGTGCCAGCAGCTTACGCGGGGGAACCTACGAGCAGTACTTC
TRBV28	TRBJ2-5	TRBD1	NA	CASSLSRDRGYQETQYF	TGTGCCAGCAGTTTATCCCGGGACAGGGGGTACCAAGAGACCCAGTACTTC
TRBV2	TRBJ2-1	TRBD2	NA	CASSGLAGGYNEQFF	TGTGCCAGCAGTGGACTAGCGGGGGGATACAATGAGCAGTTCTTC
TRBV7-9	TRBJ2-1	NA	NA	CASSGALRNEQFF	TGTGCCAGCAGCGGGGCCTTAAGGAATGAGCAGTTCTTC
TRBV3-1/TRBV3-2	TRBJ2-1	TRBD2	few	CASSRAGGPSDEQFF	TGTGCCAGCAGCCGGGCGGGGGGCCCCTCCGATGAGCAGTTCTTC
TRBV20-1	TRBJ1-2	NA	NA	CRTAGIGYTF	TGCCGTACCGCAGGTATTGGCTACACCTTC
TRBV4-2	TRBJ2-5	TRBD2	NA	CASSQEAGLGEETQYF	TGTGCCAGCAGCCAAGAAGCGGGACTAGGTGAAGAGACCCAGTACTTC
TRBV9	TRBJ1-2	NA	NA	CASTTPGSSGYTF	TGTGCCAGCACGACCCCGGGATCGAGTGGCTACACCTTC
TRBV10-3	TRBJ1-1	NA	NA	CAISSLGGTEAFF	TGTGCCATCAGTTCCTTAGGGGGCACTGAAGCTTTCTTT
TRBV2	TRBJ1-5	NA	NA	CASSGQGNQPQHF	TGTGCCAGCAGTGGGCAGGGCAATCAGCCCCAGCATTTT
TRBV12-3/TRBV12-4	TRBJ2-3	NA	NA	CASSFGGSGDF	TGTGCCAGCAGTTTTGGGGGCTCAGGGGATTTT
TRBV7-2	TRBJ1-3	NA	NA	CASQLRSGPGNTIYF	TGTGCCAGCCAGCTTAGATCAGGGCCTGGAAACACCATATATTTT
TRBV19	TRBJ1-1	TRBD1	NA	CASSNRGFGEAFF	TGTGCCAGTAGTAACAGGGGTTTTGGTGAAGCTTTCTTT
TRBV12-3/TRBV12-4	TRBJ1-1	NA	NA	CASSSTFNTEAFF	TGTGCCAGCAGTAGTACTTTCAACACTGAAGCTTTCTTT
TRBV7-2	TRBJ2-3	TRBD1	NA	CASSPRGPGTDTQYF	TGTGCCAGCAGCCCCAGGGGGCCTGGCACAGATACGCAGTATTTT
TRBV7-6	TRBJ2-2	TRBD2	NA	CASSPGGGPDTGELFF	TGTGCCAGCAGCCCGGGGGGGGGCCCGGACACCGGGGAGCTGTTTTTT
TRBV3-1/TRBV3-2	TRBJ1-5	NA	NA	CASSQVAGGDQPQHF	TGTGCCAGCAGCCAAGTCGCGGGGGGGGATCAGCCCCAGCATTTT
TRBV10-3	TRBJ1-2	NA	NA	CAIRSSGNDYGYTF	TGTGCCATCAGATCTTCCGGGAACGATTATGGCTACACCTTC
TRBV28	TRBJ1-4	NA	NA	CASSPGGETNEKLFF	TGTGCCAGCAGCCCAGGAGGGGAGACTAATGAAAAACTGTTTTTT
TRBV5-1	TRBJ2-3	NA	few	CASSPQQGRTDTQYF	TGCGCCAGCAGCCCGCAGCAGGGGCGGACAGATACGCAGTATTTT